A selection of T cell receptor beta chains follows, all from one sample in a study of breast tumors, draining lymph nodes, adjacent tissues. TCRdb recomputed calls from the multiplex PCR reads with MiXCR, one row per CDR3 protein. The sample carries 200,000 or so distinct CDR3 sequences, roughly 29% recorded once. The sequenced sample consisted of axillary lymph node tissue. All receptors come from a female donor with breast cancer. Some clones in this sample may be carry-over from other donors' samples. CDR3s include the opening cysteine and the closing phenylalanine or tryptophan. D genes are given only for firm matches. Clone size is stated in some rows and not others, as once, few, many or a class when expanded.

CDR3: CASSKGQGSSYEQYF; DNA: TGCGCCAGCAGCAAGGGACAGGGGAGCTCCTACGAGCAGTACTTC; V: TRBV5-1; size: many; J: TRBJ2-7; D: TRBD1; length: 15
CDR3: CASNQYLSSYNEQFF; DNA: TGTGCCAGTAATCAATACCTGAGCTCCTACAATGAGCAGTTCTTC; V: TRBV19; size: many; J: TRBJ2-1; D: -; length: 15
CDR3: CSARSGQGANVLTF; DNA: TGCAGTGCTAGATCGGGACAGGGGGCCAACGTCCTGACTTTC; V: TRBV20-1; size: -; J: TRBJ2-6; D: TRBD1; length: 14
CDR3: CASSVLGSTGQETQYF; DNA: TGTGCCAGCAGCGTATTGGGATCGACAGGGCAAGAGACCCAGTACTTC; V: TRBV9; size: many; J: TRBJ2-5; D: TRBD1; length: 16
CDR3: CAWSFGTGELFF; DNA: TGTGCCTGGAGTTTCGGCACCGGGGAGCTGTTTTTT; V: TRBV30; size: many; J: TRBJ2-2; D: -; length: 12
CDR3: CASSVAGGAWDEQYF; DNA: TGTGCCAGCAGCGTAGCAGGGGGCGCTTGGGACGAGCAGTACTTC; V: TRBV9; size: many; J: TRBJ2-7; D: TRBD1; length: 15
CDR3: CAWRPGLAYNEQFF; DNA: TGTGCCTGGAGGCCGGGACTAGCATACAATGAGCAGTTCTTC; V: TRBV30; size: many; J: TRBJ2-1; D: TRBD2; length: 14
CDR3: CASSPRGEPYTEAFF; DNA: TGTGCCAGCAGCCCCCGGGGTGAACCTTACACTGAAGCTTTCTTT; V: TRBV5-5; size: few; J: TRBJ1-1; D: -; length: 15
CDR3: CSASRAGAGEQFF; DNA: TGCAGTGCTAGTAGAGCGGGGGCGGGTGAGCAGTTCTTC; V: TRBV20-1; size: many; J: TRBJ2-1; D: TRBD2; length: 13
CDR3: CASSSTGTASSYNEQFF; DNA: TGCGCCAGCAGCTCCACCGGGACAGCTAGCTCCTACAATGAGCAGTTCTTC; V: TRBV5-1; size: many; J: TRBJ2-1; D: TRBD1; length: 17
CDR3: CASSRGIDLGEQYF; DNA: TGTGCCAGCTCCAGGGGTATAGACTTGGGCGAGCAGTACTTC; V: TRBV18; size: many; J: TRBJ2-7; D: -; length: 14
CDR3: CASSSDGTYGYTF; DNA: TGTGCCAGCAGCTCCGACGGGACCTATGGCTACACCTTC; V: TRBV7-2; size: many; J: TRBJ1-2; D: -; length: 13
CDR3: CASRGTGNNSPLHF; DNA: TGTGCCAGCAGGGGGACAGGGAATAATTCACCCCTCCACTTT; V: TRBV25-1; size: many; J: TRBJ1-6; D: TRBD1; length: 14
CDR3: CASSPWTASGGELFF; DNA: TGTGCCAGCTCACCATGGACTGCTAGCGGCGGGGAGCTGTTTTTT; V: TRBV18; size: many; J: TRBJ2-2; D: TRBD2; length: 15
CDR3: CAWSGTSGGWTDTQYF; DNA: TGTGCCTGGAGTGGGACTAGCGGGGGGTGGACAGATACGCAGTATTTT; V: TRBV30; size: many; J: TRBJ2-3; D: TRBD2; length: 16
CDR3: CASSKQGYNGYTF; DNA: TGTGCCAGTAGTAAACAGGGTTATAACGGCTACACCTTC; V: TRBV19; size: many; J: TRBJ1-2; D: -; length: 13
CDR3: CASRPPGGRGHGYTF; DNA: TGTGCCAGCAGACCCCCCGGGGGCAGGGGACATGGCTACACCTTC; V: TRBV6-5; size: many; J: TRBJ1-2; D: -; length: 15